This T cell receptor (beta chain) was observed in a study of STAT5B mutations in CD4+ large granular lymphocyte leukemia. Study-level information: Healthy donors showed HLA-associated enrichment of the CDR3 'QG' motif. Findings and caveats of the study: Data were not HLA-matched across samples.

A note on this clone: What it binds is unknown.

The assay was immunoSEQ multiplex PCR, and TCRdb's table has in-frame clones only and misses some. The sample holds about 30,000 clones, roughly 78% seen once. Trimming cost V 2 bases and J 4 bases; bases outside gene matches: 0. In germline, CDR1 is MNHEY, CDR2 SVGAGI. This CDR3 has 14 amino acids. The rearrangement joins TRBV6-5 to TRBJ2-1; 9 nucleotides line up with TRBD1. Material for sequencing was CD4+ T cells from blood buffy coats. The sequence was collected from a human donor in good health. Here the CDR3 DNA reads TGTGCCAGCAGTTACGGGACAGGGTACAATGAGCAGTTCTTC. Protein: CASSYGTGYNEQFF.